This T cell receptor beta chain was captured in a study of shared clonotypes between healthy human individuals. The material for each subset, its genomic DNA, was split evenly across several immunoSEQ plates. Profiled with immunoSEQ multiplex PCR; TCRdb holds only in-frame clones, not every one. The data hold some 2,500,000 clones, with around 92% observed a single time. As for this clone: Its antigen remains unidentified.

Study results and caveats: Clonotypes shared by all four donors outscored non-shared clonotypes in generation probability. Rarefaction analysis demonstrated incomplete sorted-subset sequencing notwithstanding large depth.

Per the germline V gene, CDR1 is SGHRS and CDR2 is YFSETQ. The CDR3 consists of 15 residues. The germline V and J ends were trimmed by 0 bases and 7 bases, with 13 bases remaining between them. This sequence joins TRBV5-1 and TRBJ2-2; D possibly uses TRBD1 or TRBD2 (5 bases each). The origin of this receptor is a man between 18 and 29 years old in good health. Some clones in this sample may be carry-over from other donors' samples. The specimen sequenced was naive CD4+ T cells from PBMCs. The sample's subset: CD45RA+ positively selected. In DNA form, the CDR3 reads TGCGCCAGCAGCTTGGTACTCGGGGCAGGCGGGGAGCTGTTTTTT. It encodes CASSLVLGAGGELFF.